This T cell receptor (beta chain) derives from a study of blood T cell repertoires in COVID-19. The age range of participants was 18 to 89 years, with residence in about 25 US areas. Researchers sorted participants into cohorts using their self-reported clinical history. The CDR3 consists of 14 residues. V lost 5 bases and J lost 1; bases outside the gene matches: 4. Germline V gene lookup returns CDR1 LGHDT and CDR2 YNNKEL (reference sequence). Original analysis: By means of reference gene primer amplification, nucleated cell counts were estimated. Profiling relied on immunoSEQ multiplex PCR, and the TCRdb table lists in-frame clones only, not all of them. The V and J calls and clone size were taken over from that table, and D and trimming were inferred from the DNA. The sample consists of some 190,000 clones, roughly nine tenths of them appearing once.

The sequence derives from a woman between 40 and 50 years old with acute COVID-19. This rearrangement joins TRBV3-1 (or the pseudogene TRBV3-2) to TRBJ2-5; 7 bases fit TRBD1. The sequenced sample was PBMCs or T cells enriched from blood (not recorded which). In DNA, the CDR3 is TGTGCCAGCAGCACCGGGACAGTCCAAGAGACCCAGTACTTC. It codes for CASSTGTVQETQYF.